This TCR beta chain originates from a study of blood T cells in healthy people across ages. The authors ran a second PCR of roughly 6 to 12 cycles using a sample-barcoded 5' primer and a J-beta primer mix. Each cDNA molecule carried a tag from a template-switch adaptor that contained 12 random nucleotides. Via MiXCR, TCRdb re-called the 5' RACE reads, giving one row per CDR3 protein. The sample has about 290,000 distinct CDR3 sequences, around 29% seen once. About this clonotype: Its antigen is unidentified.

Donors were systemically healthy Caucasian individuals from Russia aged roughly 6 to 100 years. Study-level results: It was the long-lived donors that had more naive CD4+ cells and higher diversity than aged donors.

The sequence was collected from a woman between 65 and 79 years old in good health. The sample consisted of blood.

The CDR3 protein is CASSQDLQSGAGGGYTF. The CDR3 DNA reads TGTGCCAGCAGCCAAGATCTGCAGTCTGGGGCAGGGGGCGGCTACACCTTC. This chain joins TRBV4-2 and TRBJ1-2, with TRBD1 matching over 8 bases. The CDR3 covers 17 residues. Germline V gene sequence: CDR1 LGHNA, CDR2 YNFKEQ. Trimming took 0 bases from V and 8 from J; bases not matched to a gene: 14.